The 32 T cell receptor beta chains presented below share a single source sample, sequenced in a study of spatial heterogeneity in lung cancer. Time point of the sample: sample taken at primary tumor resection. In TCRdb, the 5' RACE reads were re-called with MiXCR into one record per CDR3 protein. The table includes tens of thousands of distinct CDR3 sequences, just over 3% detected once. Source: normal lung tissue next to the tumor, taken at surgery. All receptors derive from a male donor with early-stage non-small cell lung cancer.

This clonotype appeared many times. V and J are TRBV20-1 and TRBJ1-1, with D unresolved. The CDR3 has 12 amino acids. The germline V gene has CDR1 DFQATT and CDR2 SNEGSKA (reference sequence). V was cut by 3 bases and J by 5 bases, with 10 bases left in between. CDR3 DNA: TGCAGTGCTAGGGGTGTAGTAACTGAAGCTTTCTTT. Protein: CSARGVVTEAFF.

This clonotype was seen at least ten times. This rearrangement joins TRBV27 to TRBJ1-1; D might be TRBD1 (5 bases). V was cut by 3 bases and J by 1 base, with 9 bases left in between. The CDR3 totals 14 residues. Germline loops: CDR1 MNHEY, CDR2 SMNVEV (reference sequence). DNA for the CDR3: TGTGCCAGCAGTTTTCAACAGGCGAACACTGAAGCTTTCTTT. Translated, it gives CASSFQQANTEAFF.

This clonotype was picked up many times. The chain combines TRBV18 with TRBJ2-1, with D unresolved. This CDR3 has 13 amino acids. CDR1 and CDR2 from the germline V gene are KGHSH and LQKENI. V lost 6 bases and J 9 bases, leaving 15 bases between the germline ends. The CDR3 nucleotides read TGTGCCAGCTCCAACCTCCTGGGGTTTGAGCAGTTCTTC. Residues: CASSNLLGFEQFF.

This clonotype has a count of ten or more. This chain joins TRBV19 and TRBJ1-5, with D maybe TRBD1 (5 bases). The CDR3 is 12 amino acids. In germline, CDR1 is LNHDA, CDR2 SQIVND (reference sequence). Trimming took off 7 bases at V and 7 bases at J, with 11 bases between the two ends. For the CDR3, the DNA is TGTGCCAGTACGGGGCCGGGGCAGCCCCAGCATTTT. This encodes CASTGPGQPQHF.

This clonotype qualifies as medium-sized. In DNA, the CDR3 is TGTGCCAGCAGCCCCCCTGGGGCACTGAACACTGAAGCTTTCTTT. It yields the protein CASSPPGALNTEAFF. The V call is TRBV11-2, the J call TRBJ1-1, with D possibly matching TRBD1 (5 bases). CDR1 and CDR2 (germline): SGHAT, FQNNGV. This CDR3 spans 15 amino acids. Trimming cost V 5 bases and J 0 bases, with 13 bases left between them.

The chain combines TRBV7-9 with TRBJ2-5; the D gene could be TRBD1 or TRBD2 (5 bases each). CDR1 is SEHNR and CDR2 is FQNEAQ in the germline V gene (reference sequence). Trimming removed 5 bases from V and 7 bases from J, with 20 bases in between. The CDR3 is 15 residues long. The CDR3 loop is CASSPDGAGFGTQYF. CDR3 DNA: TGTGCCAGCAGCCCGGACGGGGCGGGTTTCGGGACCCAGTACTTC.

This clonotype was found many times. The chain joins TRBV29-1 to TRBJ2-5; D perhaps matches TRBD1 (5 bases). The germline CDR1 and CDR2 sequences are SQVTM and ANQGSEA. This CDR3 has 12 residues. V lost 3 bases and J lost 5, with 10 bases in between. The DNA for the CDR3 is TGCAGCGTTGACAGGGTTGAGGAGACCCAGTACTTC. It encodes CSVDRVEETQYF.

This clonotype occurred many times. The DNA of the CDR3 is TGCGCCAGCAGCTTGTGGCCCTTGCCTAGCGATACGCAGTATTTT. Protein product: CASSLWPLPSDTQYF. The chain joins TRBV5-1 to TRBJ2-3, with D perhaps matching TRBD2 (5 bases). Germline CDR1 is SGHRS and CDR2 is YFSETQ. This CDR3 has 15 amino acids. V lost 1 base and J lost 6, with 15 bases in between.

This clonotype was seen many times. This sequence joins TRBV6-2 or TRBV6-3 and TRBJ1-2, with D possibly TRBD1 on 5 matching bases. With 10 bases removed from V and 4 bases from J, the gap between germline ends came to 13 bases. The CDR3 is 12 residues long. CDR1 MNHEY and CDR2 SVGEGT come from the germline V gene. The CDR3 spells CATREYSYGYTF. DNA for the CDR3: TGTGCCACCAGGGAATACTCCTATGGCTACACCTTC.

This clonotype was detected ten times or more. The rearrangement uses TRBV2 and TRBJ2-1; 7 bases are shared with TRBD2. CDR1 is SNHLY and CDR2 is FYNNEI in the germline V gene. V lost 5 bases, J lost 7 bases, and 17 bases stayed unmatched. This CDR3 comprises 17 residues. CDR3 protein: CASSYPKRGVGQNEQFF. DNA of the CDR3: TGTGCCAGCAGTTATCCTAAGCGGGGAGTTGGGCAGAATGAGCAGTTCTTC.

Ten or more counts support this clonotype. CDR3 amino acids: CASSQVRWGTQYF. Written as DNA, the CDR3 is TGTGCCAGCAGCCAAGTGCGTTGGGGGACCCAGTACTTC. The gene calls are TRBV14 and TRBJ2-5; no definite D call. V shed 1 base and J shed 7 bases, with 10 bases lying between them. Germline CDR1 reads SGHDN; CDR2 reads FVKESK. The length of the CDR3 is 13 residues.

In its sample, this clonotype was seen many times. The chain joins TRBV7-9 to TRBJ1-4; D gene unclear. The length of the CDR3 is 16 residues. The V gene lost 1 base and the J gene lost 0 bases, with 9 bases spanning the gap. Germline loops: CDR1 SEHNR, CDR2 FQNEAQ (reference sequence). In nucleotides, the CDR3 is TGTGCCAGCAGCTTAGGCAGACCTCCAACTAATGAAAAACTGTTTTTT. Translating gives CASSLGRPPTNEKLFF.

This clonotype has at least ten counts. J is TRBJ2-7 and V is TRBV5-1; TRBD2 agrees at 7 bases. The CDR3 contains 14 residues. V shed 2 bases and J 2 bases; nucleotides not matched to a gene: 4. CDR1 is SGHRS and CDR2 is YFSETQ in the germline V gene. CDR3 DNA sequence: TGCGCCAGCAGCTTAGCGGGAAGCACCTACGAGCAGTACTTC. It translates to CASSLAGSTYEQYF.

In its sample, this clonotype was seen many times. The CDR3 coding sequence is TGTGCCAGCAGCCAGTCCGCTCGCAATGAGCAGTTCTTC. Its translation is CASSQSARNEQFF. V is TRBV3-1 and J is TRBJ2-1; D ambiguous. Trimming shortened V by 3 bases and J by 6 bases, and 9 bases separated the two germline ends. From germline, CDR1 is LGHDT and CDR2 YNNKEL (reference sequence). There are 13 residues in the CDR3.

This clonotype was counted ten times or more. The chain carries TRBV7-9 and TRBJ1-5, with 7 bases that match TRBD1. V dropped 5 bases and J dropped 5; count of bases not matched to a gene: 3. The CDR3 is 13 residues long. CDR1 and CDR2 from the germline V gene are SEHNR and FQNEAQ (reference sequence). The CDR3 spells CASSAGTDQPQHF. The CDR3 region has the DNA TGTGCCAGCAGCGCCGGGACAGATCAGCCCCAGCATTTT.

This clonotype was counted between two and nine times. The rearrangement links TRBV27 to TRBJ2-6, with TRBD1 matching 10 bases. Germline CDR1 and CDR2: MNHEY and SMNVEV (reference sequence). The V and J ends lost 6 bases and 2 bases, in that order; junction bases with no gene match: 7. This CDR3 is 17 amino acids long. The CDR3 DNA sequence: TGTGCCAGCAGACTGACAGGGGGCACTACTGGGGCCAACGTCCTGACTTTC. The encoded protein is CASRLTGGTTGANVLTF.

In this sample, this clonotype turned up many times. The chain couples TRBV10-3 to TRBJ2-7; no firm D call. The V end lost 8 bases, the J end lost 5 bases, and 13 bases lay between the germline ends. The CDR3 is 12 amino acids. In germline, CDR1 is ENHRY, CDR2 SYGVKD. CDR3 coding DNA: TGTGCCATCGGCCAGGTTGGGGACGAGCAGTACTTC. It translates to CAIGQVGDEQYF.

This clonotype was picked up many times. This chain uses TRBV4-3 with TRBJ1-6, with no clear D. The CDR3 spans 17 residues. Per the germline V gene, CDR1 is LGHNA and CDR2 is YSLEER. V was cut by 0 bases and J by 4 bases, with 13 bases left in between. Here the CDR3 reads CASSQDSLGVYNSPLHF. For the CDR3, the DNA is TGCGCCAGCAGCCAAGATTCCCTCGGGGTTTATAATTCACCCCTCCACTTT.

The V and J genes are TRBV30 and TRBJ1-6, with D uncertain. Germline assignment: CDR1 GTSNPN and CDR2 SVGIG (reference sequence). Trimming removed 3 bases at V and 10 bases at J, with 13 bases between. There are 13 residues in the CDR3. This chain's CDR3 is CAWRGLISSPLHF. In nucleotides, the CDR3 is TGTGCCTGGAGAGGCTTAATAAGCTCACCCCTCCACTTT.

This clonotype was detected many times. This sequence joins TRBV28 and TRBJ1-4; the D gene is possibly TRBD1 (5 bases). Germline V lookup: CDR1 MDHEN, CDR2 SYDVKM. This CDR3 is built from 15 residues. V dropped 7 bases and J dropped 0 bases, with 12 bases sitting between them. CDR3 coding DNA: TGTGCCAGCATCCAAGACAGTTCAACTAATGAAAAACTGTTTTTT. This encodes CASIQDSSTNEKLFF.

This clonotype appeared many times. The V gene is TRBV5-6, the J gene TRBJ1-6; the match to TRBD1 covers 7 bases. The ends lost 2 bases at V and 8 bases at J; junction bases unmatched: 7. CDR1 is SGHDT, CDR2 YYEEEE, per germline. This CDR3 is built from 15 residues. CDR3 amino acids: CASSLRQGGHSPLHF. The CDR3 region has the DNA TGTGCCAGCAGCTTACGACAGGGAGGGCATTCACCCCTCCACTTT.

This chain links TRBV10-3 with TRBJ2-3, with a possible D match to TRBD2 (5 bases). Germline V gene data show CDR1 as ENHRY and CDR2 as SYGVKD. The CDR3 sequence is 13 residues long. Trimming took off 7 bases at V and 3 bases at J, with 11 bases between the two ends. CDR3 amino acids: CAINRDRTDTQYF. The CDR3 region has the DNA TGTGCCATCAATCGGGATAGGACAGATACGCAGTATTTT.

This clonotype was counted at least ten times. In nucleotides, the CDR3 is TGCAGTGCTAGTCTGGGACTAGCGGGAGTCACAGATACGCAGTATTTT. It is translated as CSASLGLAGVTDTQYF. The V gene is TRBV20-1, the J gene TRBJ2-3; TRBD2 matches 14 bases. Germline lookup yields CDR1 DFQATT and CDR2 SNEGSKA (reference sequence). V gave up 3 bases and J gave up 2 bases; unmatched junction bases: 4. The CDR3 length is 16 residues.

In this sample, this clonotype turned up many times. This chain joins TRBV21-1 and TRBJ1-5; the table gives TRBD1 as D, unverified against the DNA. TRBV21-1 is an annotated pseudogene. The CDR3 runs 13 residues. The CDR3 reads CASTGFSNQPQHF. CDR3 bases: TGTGCCAGCACGGGATTTAGCAATCAGCCCCAGCATTTT.

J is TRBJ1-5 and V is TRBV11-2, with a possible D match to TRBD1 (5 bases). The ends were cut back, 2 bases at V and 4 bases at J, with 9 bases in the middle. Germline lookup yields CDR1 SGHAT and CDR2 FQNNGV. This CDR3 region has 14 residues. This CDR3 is CASSLMGPNQPQHF. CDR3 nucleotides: TGTGCCAGCAGCTTAATGGGACCTAATCAGCCCCAGCATTTT.

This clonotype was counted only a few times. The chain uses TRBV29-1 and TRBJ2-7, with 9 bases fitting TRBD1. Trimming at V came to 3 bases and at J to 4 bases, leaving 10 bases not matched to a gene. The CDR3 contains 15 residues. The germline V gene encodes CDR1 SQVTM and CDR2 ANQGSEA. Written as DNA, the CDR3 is TGCAGCGTTGAGAGGCTACAGGGGGCGCGGTACGAGCAGTACTTC. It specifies CSVERLQGARYEQYF.

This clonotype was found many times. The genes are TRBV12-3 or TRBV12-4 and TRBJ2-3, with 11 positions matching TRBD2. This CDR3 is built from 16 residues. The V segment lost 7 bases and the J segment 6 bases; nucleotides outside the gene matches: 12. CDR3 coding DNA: TGTGCCAGCAAGCGCAGGCTAGCGGGGGGCCTGGATACGCAGTATTTT. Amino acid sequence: CASKRRLAGGLDTQYF.

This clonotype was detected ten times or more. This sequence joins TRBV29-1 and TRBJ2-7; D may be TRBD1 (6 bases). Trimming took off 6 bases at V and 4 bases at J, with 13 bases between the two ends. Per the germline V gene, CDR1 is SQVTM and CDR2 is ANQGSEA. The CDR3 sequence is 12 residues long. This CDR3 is CSVAQGIYEQYF. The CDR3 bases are TGCAGCGTAGCGCAGGGGATTTACGAGCAGTACTTC.

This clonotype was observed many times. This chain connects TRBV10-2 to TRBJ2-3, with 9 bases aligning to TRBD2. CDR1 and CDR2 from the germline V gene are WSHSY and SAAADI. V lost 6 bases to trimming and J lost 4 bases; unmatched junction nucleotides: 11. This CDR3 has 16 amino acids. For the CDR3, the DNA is TGCGCCAGCAGCCGCCAAGTGGCGGGAGGGGCAGATACGCAGTATTTT. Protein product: CASSRQVAGGADTQYF.

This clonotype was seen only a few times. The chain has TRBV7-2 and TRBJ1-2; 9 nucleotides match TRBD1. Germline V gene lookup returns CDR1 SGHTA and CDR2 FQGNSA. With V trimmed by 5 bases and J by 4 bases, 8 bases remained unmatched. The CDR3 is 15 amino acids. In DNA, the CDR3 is TGTGCCAGCAGCCCCTGGGACAGGGAAGGCTATGGCTACACCTTC. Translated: CASSPWDREGYGYTF.

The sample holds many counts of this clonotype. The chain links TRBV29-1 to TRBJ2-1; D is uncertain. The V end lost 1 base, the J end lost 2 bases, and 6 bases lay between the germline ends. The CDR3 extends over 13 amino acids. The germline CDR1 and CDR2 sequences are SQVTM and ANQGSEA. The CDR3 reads CSVEVPTYNEQFF. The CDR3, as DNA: TGCAGCGTTGAAGTACCTACCTACAATGAGCAGTTCTTC.

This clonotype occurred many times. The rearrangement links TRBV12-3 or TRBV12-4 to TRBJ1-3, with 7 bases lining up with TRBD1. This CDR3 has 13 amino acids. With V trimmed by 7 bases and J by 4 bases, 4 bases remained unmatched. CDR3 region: CASTGQIGNTIYF. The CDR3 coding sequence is TGTGCCAGCACGGGACAGATCGGAAACACCATATATTTT.